This T cell receptor (beta chain) was recorded in a study of T-cell reconstitution after alpha-beta-depleted transplantation in children. Study conclusions and caveats: The study traced high day-60 TCRbeta diversity in some patients to surviving recipient T cells and thymic progenitors. Several hundred expanded graft clones reportedly supplied alpha-beta T cells about two months after transplant. A year post-transplant, T-cell counts and diversity derived mostly from newly produced T cells.

Germline CDR1 is MNHNS and CDR2 is SASEGT. Trimming cost V 5 bases and J 5 bases; bases outside gene matches: 6. CDR3 length: 14 residues. This clonotype appeared many times. The antigen is undetermined. TCRbeta library construction was performed incorporating unique molecular identifiers. TCRdb analysed the PCR reads with MiXCR anew, one entry per CDR3 protein. In the table there are 450,000 to 600,000 distinct CDR3 sequences, roughly a tenth of which are singletons. The chain has TRBV6-1 and TRBJ2-5; TRBD1 matches 9 bases. The sequencing here drew on PBMCs, taken before TCRalphabeta/CD19-depleted stem cell transplant. The receptor was isolated from a child under 10 years old with inherited bone marrow failure, due to receive a stem cell transplant. The CDR3, as DNA: TGTGCCAGCAGTACGGGGACAGGGATCGAGACCCAGTACTTC. Protein sequence: CASSTGTGIETQYF.